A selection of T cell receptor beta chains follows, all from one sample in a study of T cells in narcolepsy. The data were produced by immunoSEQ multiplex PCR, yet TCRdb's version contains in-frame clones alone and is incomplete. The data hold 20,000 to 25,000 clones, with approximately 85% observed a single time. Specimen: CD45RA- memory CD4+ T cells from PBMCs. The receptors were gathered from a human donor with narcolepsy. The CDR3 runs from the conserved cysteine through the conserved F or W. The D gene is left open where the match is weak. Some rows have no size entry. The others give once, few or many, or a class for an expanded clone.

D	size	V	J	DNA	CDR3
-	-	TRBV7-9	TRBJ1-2	TGTGCCAGCAGCTTGAGAAGGGGCCATGGCTACACCTTC	CASSLRRGHGYTF
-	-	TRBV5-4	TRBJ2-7	TGTGCCAGCAGACCCCTAGCCTCCTACGAGCAGTACTTC	CASRPLASYEQYF
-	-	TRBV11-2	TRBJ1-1	TGTGCCAGCAGCCCAAGGGTAGGGAGCACTGAAGCTTTCTTT	CASSPRVGSTEAFF
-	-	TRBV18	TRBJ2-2	TGTGCCAGCTCAAAACGGATGGAACAGGGCGGACTTTTCGGGGAGCTGTTTTTT	CASSKRMEQGGLFGELFF
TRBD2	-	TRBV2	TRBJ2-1	TGTGCCAGCAGGGGGTTTAGCGGGGCCGGCCCCTACAATGAGCAGTTCTTC	CASRGFSGAGPYNEQFF
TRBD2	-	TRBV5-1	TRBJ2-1	TGCGCCAGCCCCGGTTTAGCGGGAGTAAATGAGCAGTTCTTC	CASPGLAGVNEQFF
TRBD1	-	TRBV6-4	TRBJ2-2	TGTGCCAGCAGTGTCGGCACCTCGGGACAGGGCACCGGGGAGCTGTTTTTT	CASSVGTSGQGTGELFF
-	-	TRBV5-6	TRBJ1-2	TGTGCCAGCAGCTCCTATTCGGGCTATGGCTACACCTTC	CASSSYSGYGYTF
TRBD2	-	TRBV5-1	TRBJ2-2	TGCGCCAGCAGCGGGCTAGCGGGAGTTCGATCCGGGGAGCTGTTTTTT	CASSGLAGVRSGELFF
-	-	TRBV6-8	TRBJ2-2	TGTGCCAGCAGTTCCACAGGGAACCACCGGGGAGCTGTTTTT	CASSSTGNHRGAVF
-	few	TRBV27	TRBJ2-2	TGTGCCAGCAGTTTTTGGGCGGGTGGGGACACCGGGGAGCTGTTTTTT	CASSFWAGGDTGELFF
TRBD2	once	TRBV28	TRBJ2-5	TGTGCCAGCAGTTCCGGGGGAGGGCTGGGAGAGACCCAGTACTTC	CASSSGGGLGETQYF
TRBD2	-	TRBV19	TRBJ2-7	TGTGCCAGTAGTATTTCGCGGGAGAGATCCTACGAGCAGTACTTC	CASSISRERSYEQYF
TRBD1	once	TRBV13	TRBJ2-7	TGTGCCAGCAGCTCACGGACAGGTGACGAGCAGTACTTC	CASSSRTGDEQYF
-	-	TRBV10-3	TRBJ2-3	TGTGCCATCGCGTACAGCTCTGCAGATACGCAGTATTTT	CAIAYSSADTQYF
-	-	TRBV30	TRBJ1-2	TGTGCCTGGAATTGGCGGGGGGGAAGGAGGTATGGCTACACCTTC	CAWNWRGGRRYGYTF
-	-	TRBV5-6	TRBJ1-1	TGTGCCAGCAGCTTGAAGGGCGGGCCGAACACTGAAGCTTTCTTT	CASSLKGGPNTEAFF
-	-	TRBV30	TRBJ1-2	TGTGCCTGGGCCGGGTCCTACTATGGCTACACCTTC	CAWAGSYYGYTF
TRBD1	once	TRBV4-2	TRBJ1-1	TGTGCCAGCAGCCCAGGGACAGAGGGGCCGTGGGCTTTCTTT	CASSPGTEGPWAFF
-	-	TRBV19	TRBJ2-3	TGTGCCAGTTCGCGGCAGCGTAACACAGATACGCAGTATTTT	CASSRQRNTDTQYF
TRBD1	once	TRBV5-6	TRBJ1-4	TGTGCCAGCAGCTTGGTGGGACAGGGGGGTGAAAAACTGTTTTTT	CASSLVGQGGEKLFF
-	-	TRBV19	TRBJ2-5	TGTGCCAGTAGGAGAGGTTCGGGGGAGACCCAGTACTTC	CASRRGSGETQYF
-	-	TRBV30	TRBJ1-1	TGTGCCTGGAGTTATGGAGGCCTGAACACTGAAGCTTTCTTT	CAWSYGGLNTEAFF
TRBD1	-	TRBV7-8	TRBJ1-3	TGTGCCAGCAGCTCGACGACAGGGGGCCGAGGAAACACCATATATTTT	CASSSTTGGRGNTIYF
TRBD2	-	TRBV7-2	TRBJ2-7	TGCGCCAGCAGCCCCCGTAGCGGGACCTACGAGCAGTACTTC	CASSPRSGTYEQYF
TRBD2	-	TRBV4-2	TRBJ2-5	TGTGCCAGCAGCCAAGATCGGCGGGGACTAGCGGGGCCACACGTTAGAGAGACCCAGTACTTC	CASSQDRRGLAGPHVRETQYF
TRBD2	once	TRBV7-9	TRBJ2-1	TGTGCCAGCAGCTTGGCGGGAGGCCATACAAGAATATACAATGAGCAGTTCTTC	CASSLAGGHTRIYNEQFF